Following are 9 T cell receptor beta chains from one sample sequenced in a study of T cell repertoires in cytomegalovirus infection. TCRdb recomputed calls from the reads with MiXCR, one row per CDR3 protein. The repertoire holds almost 300,000 distinct CDR3 sequences, roughly a tenth seen once, with 2.5% in the top ten. The sample taken for sequencing was PBMCs. All receptors come from a human donor in good health (CMV status not recorded). Some clones in this sample may be carry-over from other donors' samples.

Ten or more counts support this clonotype. The genes are TRBV6-2 or TRBV6-3 and TRBJ1-6, with no clear D. CDR1 and CDR2 (germline): MNHEY, SVGEGT. This CDR3 is built from 15 residues. V lost 7 bases and J 13 bases, leaving 23 bases between the germline ends. CDR3 sequence (DNA): TGTGCCAGCACTGAACCGATTGGGAAATTCCCTCCCCTCCACTTT. It is translated as CASTEPIGKFPPLHF.

This clonotype was detected ten times or more. V is TRBV2 and J is TRBJ2-7; D is perhaps TRBD2 (6 bases). This CDR3 has 12 amino acids. Germline V CDR1 and CDR2: SNHLY, FYNNEI. V lost 6 bases, J lost 6 bases, and 12 bases lay in between. The CDR3 region has the DNA TGTGCCAGCAGACCTGACGGGAGCGAGCAGTACGTC. This translates into CASRPDGSEQYV.

The chain joins TRBV28 to TRBJ2-3, with D maybe TRBD2 (7 bases). Per the germline V gene, CDR1 is MDHEN and CDR2 is SYDVKM. The length of the CDR3 is 14 residues. V was pared by 6 bases and J by 5 bases, with 15 bases between. The CDR3 coding sequence is TGTGCCAGCAGCTCGGGGGGCCGAGGAGATACGCAGTATTTT. It is translated as CASSSGGRGDTQYF.

This clonotype has a handful of counts. J is TRBJ2-7 and V is TRBV12-5, with a possible D match to TRBD1 (6 bases). The germline V and J ends were trimmed by 0 bases and 2 bases, with 11 bases remaining between them. This CDR3 region has 15 residues. CDR1 is LGHNT and CDR2 is FRNRAP in the germline V gene. The CDR3 region has the DNA TGTGCTAGTGGTTTGGTGACGAGGGGGACCTACGAGCAGTACGTC. Encoded protein: CASGLVTRGTYEQYV.

This clonotype has a count of ten or more. The chain links TRBV19 to TRBJ2-1; possible D gene TRBD1, 5 bases. CDR3 length: 16 amino acids. Germline V gene sequence: CDR1 LNHDA, CDR2 SQIVND (reference sequence). Trimming took off 4 bases at V and 0 bases at J, with 13 bases between the two ends. CDR3 in DNA: TGTGCCAGTAGTAGAGCAGGGAACCCCTCCTACAATGAGCAGTTCTTC. Its protein product is CASSRAGNPSYNEQFF.

This clonotype was detected only a few times. The chain combines TRBV2 with TRBJ2-7, with D perhaps matching TRBD2 (5 bases). This CDR3 region has 12 residues. CDR1 is SNHLY and CDR2 is FYNNEI in the germline V gene. The V and J ends lost 1 base and 4 bases respectively, with 5 bases between them. CDR3: CASSEGRYEQYV. Here the CDR3 DNA reads TGTGCCAGCAGTGAAGGGAGGTACGAGCAGTACGTC.

This clonotype was seen a handful of times. This sequence joins TRBV25-1 and TRBJ1-4; D not certain. The CDR3 has 14 residues. V lost 4 bases and J lost 5, with 11 bases in between. CDR1 is MGHDK, CDR2 SYGVNS, per germline. The CDR3 region is CASSARTLNEKLFF. The CDR3 DNA sequence: TGTGCCAGCAGTGCCAGGACCTTGAATGAAAAACTGTTTTTT.

This clonotype was counted at least ten times. The CDR3 nucleotides are TGTGCCAGCAGCCAAGATCTGGTCAGGGGGGCAGAATGGCAGTTCTTC. Protein sequence: CASSQDLVRGAEWQFF. The chain links TRBV4-2 to TRBJ2-1; D is possibly TRBD1 (7 bases). V lost 0 bases and J lost 12, with 21 bases in between. CDR3 length: 16 residues. CDR1 LGHNA and CDR2 YNFKEQ come from the germline V gene.

This clonotype was seen repeatedly, ten times or more. This chain joins TRBV20-1 and TRBJ1-6, with D uncertain. The CDR3 runs 14 residues. CDR1 is DFQATT and CDR2 is SNEGSKA in the germline V gene (reference sequence). The V end lost 1 base, the J end lost 5 bases, and 9 bases lay between the germline ends. The DNA of the CDR3 is TGCAGTGCTAGAGCCCAAATAAATAATTCACCCCTCCACTTT. This codes for CSARAQINNSPLHF.